Following are 16 T cell receptor beta chains from one sample sequenced in a study of blood T cells in healthy people across ages. The use of a sample-barcoded 5' primer and a J-beta primer mix characterized a second PCR of 7 to 11 cycles. TCRdb used MiXCR to reprocess the 5' RACE reads, holding one entry per CDR3 protein. The table shows around 1,000,000 distinct CDR3 sequences, with 20% to 25% occurring only once. Another study also made use of these data, one on T cells of mothers and their children.

Sample: blood. The source of these receptors is a girl aged 2 to 9 in good health.

The J gene is TRBJ2-7, the V gene TRBV7-9, with D possibly TRBD2 on 6 matching bases. This CDR3 has 15 amino acids. CDR1 is SEHNR and CDR2 is FQNEAQ in the germline V gene (reference sequence). Trimming took off 3 bases at V and 2 bases at J, with 14 bases between the two ends. DNA for the CDR3: TGTGCCAGCAGCTTTTCACGGGACTCCACCTACGAGCAGTACTTC. The encoded protein is CASSFSRDSTYEQYF.

This clonotype showed up just once. The rearrangement links TRBV18 to TRBJ2-7, with D perhaps given as TRBD1 or TRBD2 (5 bases each). The CDR3 is made up of 14 amino acids. The V gene lost 2 bases and the J gene lost 0 bases, with 8 bases spanning the gap. CDR1 is KGHSH and CDR2 is LQKENI in the germline V gene. The CDR3: CASSPKGSSYEQYF. Here the CDR3 DNA reads TGTGCCAGCTCACCAAAGGGGAGCTCCTACGAGCAGTACTTC. The full variable domain, in which reference TRBV18 and TRBJ2-7 provide the parts outside the CDR3, is NAGVMQNPRHLVRRRGQEARLRCSPMKGHSHVYWYRQLPEEGLKFMVYLQKENIIDESGMPKERFSAEFPKEGPSILRIQQVVRGDSAAYFCASSPKGSSYEQYFGPGTRLTVT.

The rearrangement links TRBV3-1 to TRBJ2-1, with 10 bases matching TRBD1. V was clipped by 4 bases and J by 7 bases; unmatched bases: 10. The CDR3 is made up of 16 amino acids. Per germline, CDR1 LGHDT and CDR2 YNNKEL (reference sequence). The CDR3 region is CASSPNLGTGANEQFF. Written as DNA, the CDR3 is TGTGCCAGCAGCCCAAACCTCGGGACAGGGGCGAATGAGCAGTTCTTC.

J is TRBJ1-3 and V is TRBV6-6, with TRBD1 as a possible D gene (5 bases). Germline V CDR1 and CDR2: MNHNY, SVGAGI (reference sequence). Trimming removed 2 bases at V and 4 bases at J, with 12 bases between. The CDR3 contains 15 residues. The CDR3 region is CASSYLGEAGNTIYF. The CDR3 nucleotides read TGTGCCAGCAGTTACCTAGGGGAAGCCGGAAACACCATATATTTT.

J is TRBJ2-5 and V is TRBV10-3; D gene uncertain. Germline V gene data show CDR1 as ENHRY and CDR2 as SYGVKD. The germline V and J ends were trimmed by 2 bases and 5 bases, with 18 bases remaining between them. This CDR3 has 16 residues. The CDR3 nucleotides are TGTGCCATCAGTGAGCTAGATCCAAGGGCCAGGGAGACCCAGTACTTC. Translated, it gives CAISELDPRARETQYF.

The chain couples TRBV4-2 to TRBJ1-2, with 7 bases matching TRBD1. V lost 2 bases to trimming and J lost 6 bases; unmatched junction nucleotides: 6. The CDR3 is 14 amino acids. Germline values: CDR1 LGHNA, CDR2 YNFKEQ. The CDR3 DNA sequence: TGTGCCAGCAGCCAAAAGACAGGGTTTAATGGCTACACCTTC. Residues: CASSQKTGFNGYTF.

The chain combines TRBV5-1 with TRBJ1-2, with D tentatively TRBD1 (5 bases). The ends were cut back, 0 bases at V and 4 bases at J, with 13 bases in the middle. Germline V gives CDR1 SGHRS, CDR2 YFSETQ. The CDR3 is 15 residues long. DNA of the CDR3: TGCGCCAGCAGCTTGGAGGGGCGCCAGAGCTATGGCTACACCTTC. It yields the protein CASSLEGRQSYGYTF.

This chain uses TRBV4-3 with TRBJ2-5, with 13 bases lining up with TRBD2. The germline V gene has CDR1 LGHNA and CDR2 YSLEER. CDR3 length: 16 amino acids. J lost 5 bases, V lost 1 base, and 4 bases had no gene match. Here the CDR3 DNA reads TGCGCCAGCAGCCAAGGGACTAGCGGGGGTAGGGAGACCCAGTACTTC. Its protein is CASSQGTSGGRETQYF.

The chain employs TRBV7-2 and TRBJ2-1; maybe TRBD2 (6 bases). Germline CDR1 is SGHTA and CDR2 is FQGNSA. There are 14 residues in the CDR3. Trimming took off 4 bases at V and 6 bases at J, with 13 bases between the two ends. The CDR3 sequence: CASSSGTGTNEQFF. The CDR3 nucleotides read TGTGCCAGCAGCTCCGGGACTGGGACCAATGAGCAGTTCTTC.

This clonotype was found a few times. This chain links TRBV7-9 with TRBJ1-2; D might be TRBD1 (6 bases). The CDR3 contains 13 residues. Between the trimmed V and J ends, which lost 4 bases and 7 bases, there was a span of 13 bases. Germline loops: CDR1 SEHNR, CDR2 FQNEAQ (reference sequence). This chain's CDR3 is CASSYTGLGGYTF. CDR3 coding DNA: TGTGCCAGCAGCTACACAGGGTTAGGTGGCTACACCTTC.

The V call is TRBV3-1, the J call TRBJ2-3; possible D gene TRBD1, 6 bases. Judging by the DNA end, TRBJ1-5 fits better; the J call may be wrong. This CDR3 has 17 amino acids. Germline V gene data show CDR1 as LGHDT and CDR2 as YNNKEL (reference sequence). CDR3 region: CASTGGRPGVEPDTQHF. The CDR3 DNA sequence: TGTGCCAGCACCGGGGGGCGGCCGGGAGTAGAACCAGATACGCAGCATTTT.

This clonotype was observed a handful of times. The J gene is TRBJ2-1, the V gene TRBV11-1; 7 bases agree with TRBD1. With 4 bases clipped from V and 3 bases from J, the junction kept 6 bases outside the gene matches. The CDR3 has 15 residues. CDR1 and CDR2 from the germline V gene are SGHAT and FQDESV (reference sequence). The CDR3 sequence is CASSYSGQYYNEQFF. The CDR3 DNA is TGTGCCAGCAGCTACTCGGGACAGTACTACAATGAGCAGTTCTTC. The full variable domain, its missing parts supplied by reference TRBV11-1 and TRBJ2-1, is EAEVAQSPRYKITEKSQAVAFWCDPISGHATLYWYRQILGQGPELLVQFQDESVVDDSQLPKDRFSAERLKGVDSTLKIQPAELGDSAMYLCASSYSGQYYNEQFFGPGTRLTVL.

This clonotype came up a few times. The CDR3 sequence: CASSLVFSEGVNYGYTF. Written as DNA, the CDR3 is TGTGCCAGCAGCTTAGTTTTCAGTGAGGGGGTTAACTATGGCTACACCTTC. The J gene is TRBJ1-2, the V gene TRBV7-2; tentatively, D is TRBD1 (6 bases). Germline-derived CDR1 and CDR2 are SGHTA and FQGNSA. The V end was cut by 1 base, the J end by 1 base, with 16 bases between. The CDR3 is 17 residues long. Combining the CDR3 with reference TRBV7-2 and TRBJ1-2 gives the whole variable domain GAGVSQSPSNKVTEKGKDVELRCDPISGHTALYWYRQSLGQGLEFLIYFQGNSAPDKSGLPSDRFSAERTGGSVSTLTIQRTQQEDSAVYLCASSLVFSEGVNYGYTFGSGTRLTVV.

This clonotype was recorded a few times. The chain joins TRBV13 to TRBJ1-6, with D hard to call. The CDR3 is made up of 14 amino acids. The germline V and J ends were trimmed by 0 bases and 7 bases, with 7 bases remaining between them. Germline-derived CDR1 and CDR2 are PRHDT and FYEKMQ (reference sequence). CDR3 in amino acids: CASSLGRKNSPLHF. The CDR3 DNA reads as TGTGCCAGCAGCTTAGGTAGGAAGAATTCACCCCTCCACTTT.

The chain joins TRBV3-1 to TRBJ2-1; no definite D call. Germline V gene data show CDR1 as LGHDT and CDR2 as YNNKEL (reference sequence). CDR3 length equals 16 residues. V gave up 2 bases and J gave up 6 bases, with 17 bases separating them. The CDR3 DNA is TGTGCCAGCAGCCAACAATGGCTTCCAGGAGTCAATGAGCAGTTCTTC. Its translation: CASSQQWLPGVNEQFF.

This clonotype has only a few counts. This sequence joins TRBV7-2 and TRBJ2-5, with TRBD2 matching 8 bases. The DNA end favors TRBJ2-1, so the J call may be wrong. CDR3 length: 16 residues. Per the germline V gene, CDR1 is SGHTA and CDR2 is FQGNSA. CDR3 sequence reads: CASSLVPSGSLNEQFF. DNA for the CDR3: TGTGCCAGCAGCTTAGTTCCCAGCGGGAGTTTGAATGAGCAGTTCTTC.